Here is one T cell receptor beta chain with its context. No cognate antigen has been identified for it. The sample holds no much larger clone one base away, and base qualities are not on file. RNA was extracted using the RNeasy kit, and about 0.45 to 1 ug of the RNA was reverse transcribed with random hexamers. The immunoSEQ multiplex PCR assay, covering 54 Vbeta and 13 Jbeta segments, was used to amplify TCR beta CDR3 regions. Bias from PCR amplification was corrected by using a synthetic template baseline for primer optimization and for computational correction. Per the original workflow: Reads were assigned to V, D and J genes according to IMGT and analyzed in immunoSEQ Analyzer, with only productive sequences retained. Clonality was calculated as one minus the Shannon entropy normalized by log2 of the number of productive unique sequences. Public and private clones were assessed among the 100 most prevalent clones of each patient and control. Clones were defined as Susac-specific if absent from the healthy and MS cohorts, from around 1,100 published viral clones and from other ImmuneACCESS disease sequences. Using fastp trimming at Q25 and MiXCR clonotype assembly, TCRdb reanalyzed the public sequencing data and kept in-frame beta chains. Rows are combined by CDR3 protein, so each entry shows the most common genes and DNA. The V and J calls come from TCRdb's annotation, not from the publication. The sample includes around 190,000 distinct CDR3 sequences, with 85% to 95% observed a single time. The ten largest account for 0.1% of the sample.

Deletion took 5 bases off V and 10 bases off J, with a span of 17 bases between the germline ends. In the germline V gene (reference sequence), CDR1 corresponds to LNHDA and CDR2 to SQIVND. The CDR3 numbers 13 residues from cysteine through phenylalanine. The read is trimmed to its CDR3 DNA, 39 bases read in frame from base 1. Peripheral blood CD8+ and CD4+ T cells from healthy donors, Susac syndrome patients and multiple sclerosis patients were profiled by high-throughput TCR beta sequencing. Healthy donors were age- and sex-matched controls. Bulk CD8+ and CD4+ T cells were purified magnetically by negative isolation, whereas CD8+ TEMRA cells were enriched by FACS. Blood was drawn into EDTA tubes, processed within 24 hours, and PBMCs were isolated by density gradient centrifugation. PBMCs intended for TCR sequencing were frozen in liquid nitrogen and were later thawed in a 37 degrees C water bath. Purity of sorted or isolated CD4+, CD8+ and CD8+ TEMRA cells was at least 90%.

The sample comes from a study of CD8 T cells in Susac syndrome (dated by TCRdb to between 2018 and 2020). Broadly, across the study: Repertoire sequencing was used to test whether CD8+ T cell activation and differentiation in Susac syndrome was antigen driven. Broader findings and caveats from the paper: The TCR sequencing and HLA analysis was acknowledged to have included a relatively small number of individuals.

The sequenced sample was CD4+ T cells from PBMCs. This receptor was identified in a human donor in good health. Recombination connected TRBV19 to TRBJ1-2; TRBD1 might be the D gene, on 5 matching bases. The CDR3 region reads CASSEGLRSVYTF. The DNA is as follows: TGTGCCAGTAGTGAGGGGCTACGGTCCGTCTACACCTTC.